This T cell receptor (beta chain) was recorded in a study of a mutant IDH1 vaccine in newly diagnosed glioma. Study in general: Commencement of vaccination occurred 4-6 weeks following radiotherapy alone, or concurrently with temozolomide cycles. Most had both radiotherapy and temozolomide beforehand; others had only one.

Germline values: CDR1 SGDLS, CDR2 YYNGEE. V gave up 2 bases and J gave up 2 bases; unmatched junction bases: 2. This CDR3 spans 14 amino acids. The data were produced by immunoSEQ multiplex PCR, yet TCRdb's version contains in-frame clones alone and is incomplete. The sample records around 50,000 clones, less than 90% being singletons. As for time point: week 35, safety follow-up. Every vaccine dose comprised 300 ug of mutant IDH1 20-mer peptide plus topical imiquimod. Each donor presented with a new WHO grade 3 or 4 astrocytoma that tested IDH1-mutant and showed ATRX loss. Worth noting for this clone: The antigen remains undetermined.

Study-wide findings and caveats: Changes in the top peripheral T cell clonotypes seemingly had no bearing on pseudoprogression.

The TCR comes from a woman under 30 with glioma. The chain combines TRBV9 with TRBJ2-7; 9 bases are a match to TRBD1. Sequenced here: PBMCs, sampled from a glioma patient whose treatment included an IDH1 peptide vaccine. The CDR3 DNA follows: TGTGCCAGCAGCGTGGGACAGGGCCCCTACGAGCAGTACTTC. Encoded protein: CASSVGQGPYEQYF.